These 21 T cell receptor beta chains share one sample of origin, sequenced in a study of T cells in Graves' hyperthyroidism and ophthalmopathy. Researchers amplified the TCR beta CDR3 regions from RNA transcripts. The HTBI set primed first-round TCR CDR3 RT-PCR. TCRdb re-called the multiplex PCR reads with MiXCR, one entry per CDR3 protein. The repertoire holds more than 350,000 distinct CDR3 sequences, with 17% as singletons. The specimen sequenced was blood. Every receptor here comes from a woman in her 30s with Graves' hyperthyroidism that later progressed to Graves' ophthalmopathy.

This clonotype was observed a handful of times. V and J are TRBV6-5 and TRBJ1-2; perhaps TRBD1 as D (5 bases). CDR1 and CDR2 from the germline V gene are MNHEY and SVGAGI. V was shortened by 5 bases and J by 1 base, with 14 bases between the two germline ends. The length of the CDR3 is 15 residues. CDR3 region: CASSDTEGLNYGYTF. CDR3 in DNA: TGTGCCAGCAGTGATACAGAGGGACTTAACTATGGCTACACCTTC.

The chain couples TRBV12-3 or TRBV12-4 to TRBJ1-1; 7 bases are a match to TRBD1. J gave up 11 bases and V 1 base, and 7 bases lay outside the gene matches. The CDR3 length is 13 residues. This CDR3 is CASSLGTQGTAFF. CDR3 coding DNA: TGTGCCAGCAGTTTAGGCACACAGGGGACGGCTTTCTTT.

This clonotype was seen ten or more times. The chain uses TRBV5-1 and TRBJ2-1; D unclear. The germline V gene encodes CDR1 SGHRS and CDR2 YFSETQ. V was cut by 4 bases and J by 6 bases, with 11 bases left in between. The length of the CDR3 is 13 residues. This CDR3 is CASSRGDGNEQFF. CDR3 DNA sequence: TGCGCCAGCAGCCGTGGCGACGGCAATGAGCAGTTCTTC.

The V gene is TRBV7-2, the J gene TRBJ2-7; 9 bases are shared with TRBD2. CDR1 is SGHTA and CDR2 is FQGNSA in the germline V gene. V trimming: 2 bases; J trimming: 7 bases; junction bases outside the gene matches: 9. The CDR3 sequence is 15 residues long. The CDR3 bases are TGTGCCAGCAGCTTATTTGGGACTAGCTTTGTGGAGCAGTACTTC. Encoded protein: CASSLFGTSFVEQYF.

A remark on this clonotype: This sequence may be a read error, since a much larger clone differs from it by one base. This chain joins TRBV4-1 and TRBJ1-2; D ambiguous. The CDR3 spans 12 residues. The V end was cut by 0 bases, the J end by 6 bases, with 5 bases between. CDR1 is MGHRA, CDR2 YSYEKL, per germline. The CDR3: CASSQDGDGYTF. As DNA, the CDR3 is TGCGCCAGCAGCCAAGATGGGGATGGCTACACCTTC.

This chain joins TRBV7-9 and TRBJ1-6; unclear D gene. The V gene lost 5 bases and the J gene lost 0 bases, with 8 bases spanning the gap. Per germline, CDR1 SEHNR and CDR2 FQNEAQ (reference sequence). There are 15 residues in the CDR3. CDR3 DNA: TGTGCCAGCAGCCCCCCACTCTCCTATAATTCACCCCTCCACTTT. This translates into CASSPPLSYNSPLHF. The whole variable domain, filled in from reference TRBV7-9 and TRBJ1-6, reads DTGVSQNPRHKITKRGQNVTFRCDPISEHNRLYWYRQTLGQGPEFLTYFQNEAQLEKSRLLSDRFSAERPKGSFSTLEIQRTEQGDSAMYLCASSPPLSYNSPLHFGNGTRLTVT.

With regard to this clonotype: This clone may be a read error of a much larger clone one base away. The J gene is TRBJ2-7, the V gene TRBV20-1; possible D gene TRBD1, 7 bases. V was shortened by 3 bases and J by 4 bases, with 10 bases between the two germline ends. Per germline, CDR1 DFQATT and CDR2 SNEGSKA (reference sequence). This CDR3 comprises 12 residues. This CDR3 is CSARGGQYEQYF. The CDR3 DNA reads TGCAGTGCTAGGGGGGGACAGTACGAGCAGTACTTC.

There are a few counts of this clonotype. The V gene is TRBV7-6, the J gene TRBJ2-7; 8 nucleotides line up with TRBD1. Germline-derived CDR1 and CDR2 are SGHVS and FNYEAQ. CDR3 length equals 16 residues. After removal of 5 bases from V and 0 bases from J, the junction contained 9 bases not matched to a gene. DNA for the CDR3: TGTGCCAGCAGCCGGGATGGACAGGGCGACTCCTACGAGCAGTACTTC. This translates into CASSRDGQGDSYEQYF.

In its sample, this clonotype was seen many times. The V call is TRBV27, the J call TRBJ2-7; no reliable D call. The CDR3 loop spans 15 amino acids. Germline values: CDR1 MNHEY, CDR2 SMNVEV (reference sequence). V was shortened by 2 bases and J by 2 bases, with 13 bases between the two germline ends. CDR3 region: CASSLRAVATYEQYF. CDR3 DNA sequence: TGTGCCAGCAGTTTAAGAGCCGTAGCTACCTACGAGCAGTACTTC.

V gene TRBV5-8 combines with J gene TRBJ2-6; D gene uncertain. Between the trimmed V and J ends, which lost 1 base and 2 bases, there was a span of 4 bases. In germline, CDR1 is SGHTS, CDR2 YDEGEE. This CDR3 comprises 14 residues. CDR3 amino acids: CASSLMTGANVLTF. The CDR3 nucleotides are TGTGCCAGCAGCTTGATGACTGGGGCCAACGTCCTGACTTTC.

The chain joins TRBV6-2 or TRBV6-3 to TRBJ1-2; 7 positions match TRBD1. The CDR3 extends over 14 amino acids. Germline V gene data show CDR1 as MNHEY and CDR2 as SVGEGT. Unmatched junction bases numbered 8, after V lost 6 bases and J lost 4 bases. In DNA, the CDR3 is TGTGCCAGCAGGACAGGGACAAGGACCTATGGCTACACCTTC. It codes for CASRTGTRTYGYTF.

This clonotype was seen repeatedly, ten times or more. This rearrangement joins TRBV19 to TRBJ1-2; weak D call: TRBD1 (5 bases). V lost 0 bases to trimming and J lost 8 bases, with 16 bases between them. CDR1 LNHDA and CDR2 SQIVND come from the germline V gene (reference sequence). CDR3 size: 15 residues. The chain's CDR3 is CASSIDLGAGKGYTF. The CDR3 DNA follows: TGTGCCAGTAGTATAGATCTTGGCGCAGGGAAAGGCTACACCTTC.

The chain has TRBV9 and TRBJ2-3; D unresolved. V was shortened by 5 bases and J by 2 bases, with 12 bases between the two germline ends. The germline CDR1 and CDR2 sequences are SGDLS and YYNGEE. The CDR3 runs to 14 residues. CDR3: CASSEGPHTDTQYF. In DNA form, the CDR3 reads TGTGCCAGCAGTGAAGGACCCCACACAGATACGCAGTATTTT.

The rearrangement links TRBV11-2 to TRBJ2-7; the D is unclear. Germline CDR1 is SGHAT and CDR2 is FQNNGV. The CDR3 totals 15 residues. Trimming took off 5 bases at V and 4 bases at J, with 18 bases between the two ends. CDR3 DNA: TGTGCCAGCAGCCCCCTCCTGGCGGTGCGATACGAGCAGTACTTC. It yields the protein CASSPLLAVRYEQYF.

Concerning this clonotype itself: A read error may be the cause here, since a much bigger clone is one base away. The CDR3 region is CASSETGGRTDTQYF. CDR3 DNA: TGTGCCAGCAGCGAAACTGGCGGGCGCACAGATACGCAGTATTTT. The genes are TRBV9 and TRBJ2-3; TRBD2 might be the D (5 bases). The CDR3 runs 15 residues. The V gene's germline CDR1 is SGDLS and CDR2 YYNGEE. V was trimmed by 3 bases and J by 1 base, leaving 12 bases between them.

The V gene is TRBV2, the J gene TRBJ2-7; D may be TRBD1 (5 bases). The CDR3 is made up of 12 amino acids. V was trimmed by 8 bases and J by 0 bases, leaving 8 bases between them. Germline lookup yields CDR1 SNHLY and CDR2 FYNNEI. The CDR3 coding sequence is TGTGCCAGCCAGCAGGGCTCCTACGAGCAGTACTTC. Translating it yields CASQQGSYEQYF.

This clonotype was seen many times. The genes are TRBV7-8 and TRBJ2-5, with D uncertain. This CDR3 spans 14 amino acids. Germline V gene data show CDR1 as SGHVS and CDR2 as FQNEAQ. Trimming shortened V by 4 bases and J by 4 bases, and 13 bases separated the two germline ends. CDR3 nucleotide sequence: TGTGCCAGCAGCTATCGCATGTCGGGAGAGACCCAGTACTTC. Translated: CASSYRMSGETQYF.

This clonotype was found many times. V gene TRBV5-5 combines with J gene TRBJ2-5, with D hard to call. CDR3 length: 16 amino acids. The V gene's germline CDR1 is SGHKS and CDR2 YYEKEE (reference sequence). V was pared by 0 bases and J by 0 bases, with 12 bases between. The CDR3 DNA is TGTGCCAGCAGCTTGGGATTGCCAGCGTACCAAGAGACCCAGTACTTC. It specifies CASSLGLPAYQETQYF.

This clonotype was detected ten times or more. The chain uses TRBV12-5 and TRBJ1-5; 7 positions agree with TRBD1. The CDR3 consists of 19 residues. Germline V gene lookup returns CDR1 LGHNT and CDR2 FRNRAP. V lost 0 bases to trimming and J lost 0 bases; unmatched junction nucleotides: 11. The CDR3 DNA sequence: TGTGCTAGTGGTTTGGTAGTACGGGACAGCCTTTATAGCAATCAGCCCCAGCATTTT. Translated: CASGLVVRDSLYSNQPQHF.

In its sample, this clonotype was seen many times. The CDR3 spells CASSLIWNTEAFF. For the CDR3, the DNA is TGTGCCAGCAGTTTAATCTGGAACACTGAAGCTTTCTTT. The chain combines TRBV12-3 or TRBV12-4 with TRBJ1-1; D not certain. This CDR3 contains 13 residues. V lost 2 bases to trimming and J lost 1 base, with 5 bases between them.

This clonotype has only a few counts. The genes are TRBV18 and TRBJ1-3; maybe TRBD1 (5 bases). V was clipped by 4 bases and J by 0 bases, with 13 bases between them. Germline assignment: CDR1 KGHSH and CDR2 LQKENI. This CDR3 region has 16 residues. The CDR3 coding sequence is TGTGCCAGCTCACGAAAATCAGGGAGCTCTGGAAACACCATATATTTT. Translated, it gives CASSRKSGSSGNTIYF.